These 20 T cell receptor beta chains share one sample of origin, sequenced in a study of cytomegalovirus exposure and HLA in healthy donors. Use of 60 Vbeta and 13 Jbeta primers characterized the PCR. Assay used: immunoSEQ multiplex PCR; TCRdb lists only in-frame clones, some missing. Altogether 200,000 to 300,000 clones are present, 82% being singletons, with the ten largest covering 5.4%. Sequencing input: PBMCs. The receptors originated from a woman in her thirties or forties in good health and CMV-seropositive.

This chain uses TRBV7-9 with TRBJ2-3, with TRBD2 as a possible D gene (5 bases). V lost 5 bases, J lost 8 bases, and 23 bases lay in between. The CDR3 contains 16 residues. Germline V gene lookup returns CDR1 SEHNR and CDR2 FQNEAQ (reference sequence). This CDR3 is CASSPPVGKDRGTQYF. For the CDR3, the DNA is TGTGCCAGCAGCCCCCCAGTAGGAAAGGACCGGGGTACGCAGTATTTT. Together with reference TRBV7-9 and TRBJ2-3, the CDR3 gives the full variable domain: DTGVSQNPRHKITKRGQNVTFRCDPISEHNRLYWYRQTLGQGPEFLTYFQNEAQLEKSRLLSDRFSAERPKGSFSTLEIQRTEQGDSAMYLCASSPPVGKDRGTQYFGPGTRLTVL.

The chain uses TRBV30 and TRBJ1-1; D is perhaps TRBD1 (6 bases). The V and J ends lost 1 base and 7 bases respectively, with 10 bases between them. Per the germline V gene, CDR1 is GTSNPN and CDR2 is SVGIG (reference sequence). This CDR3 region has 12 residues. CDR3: CAWSAGTLEAFF. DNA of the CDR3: TGTGCCTGGAGTGCGGGGACACTTGAAGCTTTCTTT.

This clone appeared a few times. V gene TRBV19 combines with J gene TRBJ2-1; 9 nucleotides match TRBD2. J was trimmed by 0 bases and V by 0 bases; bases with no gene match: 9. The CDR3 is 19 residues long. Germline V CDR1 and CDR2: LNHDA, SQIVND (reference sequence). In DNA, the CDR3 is TGTGCCAGTAGTATAGATCCCCTGGCTAGCGGGGTCTCCTACAATGAGCAGTTCTTC. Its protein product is CASSIDPLASGVSYNEQFF.

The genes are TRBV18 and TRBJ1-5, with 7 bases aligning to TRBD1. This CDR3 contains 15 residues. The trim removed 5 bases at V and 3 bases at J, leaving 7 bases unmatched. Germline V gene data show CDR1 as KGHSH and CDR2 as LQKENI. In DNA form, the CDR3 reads TGTGCCAGCTCATCGAAGACAGGGCACAATCAGCCCCAGCATTTT. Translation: CASSSKTGHNQPQHF.

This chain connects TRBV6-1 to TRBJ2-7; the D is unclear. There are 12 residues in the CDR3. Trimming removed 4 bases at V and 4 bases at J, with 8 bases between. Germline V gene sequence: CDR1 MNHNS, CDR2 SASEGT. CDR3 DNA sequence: TGTGCCAGCAGTGCTTTACTTTACGAGCAGTACTTC. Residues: CASSALLYEQYF.

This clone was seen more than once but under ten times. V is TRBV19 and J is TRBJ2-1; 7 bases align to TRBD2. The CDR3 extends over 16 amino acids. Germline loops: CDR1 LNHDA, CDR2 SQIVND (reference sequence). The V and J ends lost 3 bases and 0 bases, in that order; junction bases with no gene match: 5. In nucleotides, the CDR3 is TGTGCCAGTAGTATGGGGCGGGAGAGCTCCTACAATGAGCAGTTCTTC. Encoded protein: CASSMGRESSYNEQFF.

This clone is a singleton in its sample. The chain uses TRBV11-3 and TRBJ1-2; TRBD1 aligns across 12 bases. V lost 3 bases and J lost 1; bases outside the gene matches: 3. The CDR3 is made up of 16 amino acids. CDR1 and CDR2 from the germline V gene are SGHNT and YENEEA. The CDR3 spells CASSLGQGARNYGYTF. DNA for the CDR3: TGTGCCAGCAGCTTGGGACAGGGGGCCCGTAACTATGGCTACACCTTC.

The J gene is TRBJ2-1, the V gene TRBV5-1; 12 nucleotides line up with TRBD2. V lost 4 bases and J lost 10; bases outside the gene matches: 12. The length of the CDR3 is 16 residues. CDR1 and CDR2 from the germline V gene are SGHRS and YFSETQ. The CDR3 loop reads CASSLTTSGGRGEQFF. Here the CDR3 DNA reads TGCGCCAGCAGCCTGACGACTAGCGGGGGCCGGGGGGAGCAGTTCTTC.

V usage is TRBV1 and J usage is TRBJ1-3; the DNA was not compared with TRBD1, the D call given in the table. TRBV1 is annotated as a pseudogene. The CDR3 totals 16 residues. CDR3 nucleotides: TGCACCAGCAGCCAAGATCAGGGCATCTATGGAAACACCATATATTTT. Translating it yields CTSSQDQGIYGNTIYF.

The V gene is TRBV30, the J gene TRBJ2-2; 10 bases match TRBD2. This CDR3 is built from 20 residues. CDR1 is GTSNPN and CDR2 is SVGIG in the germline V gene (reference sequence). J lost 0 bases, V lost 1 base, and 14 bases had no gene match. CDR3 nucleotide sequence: TGTGCCTGGAGTGGGCCGACCCCCCGGACTAGCGGATCGAACACCGGGGAGCTGTTTTTT. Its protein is CAWSGPTPRTSGSNTGELFF.

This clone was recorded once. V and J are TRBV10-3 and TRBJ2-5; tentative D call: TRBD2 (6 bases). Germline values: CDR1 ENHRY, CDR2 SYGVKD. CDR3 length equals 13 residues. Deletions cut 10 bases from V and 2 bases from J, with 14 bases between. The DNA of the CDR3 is TGTGCCAGCTCAGGACTAAGTCAAGAGACCCAGTACTTC. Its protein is CASSGLSQETQYF.

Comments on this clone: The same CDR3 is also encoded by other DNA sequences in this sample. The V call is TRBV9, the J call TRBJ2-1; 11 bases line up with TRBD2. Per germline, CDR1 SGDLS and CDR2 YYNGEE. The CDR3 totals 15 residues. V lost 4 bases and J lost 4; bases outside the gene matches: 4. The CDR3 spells CASSPRLAGYNEQFF. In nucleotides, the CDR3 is TGTGCCAGCAGCCCCCGACTAGCGGGATACAATGAGCAGTTCTTC.

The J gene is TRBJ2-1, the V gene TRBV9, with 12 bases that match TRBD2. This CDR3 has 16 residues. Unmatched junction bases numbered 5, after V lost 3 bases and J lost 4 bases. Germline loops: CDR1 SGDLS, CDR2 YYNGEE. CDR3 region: CASSATGTSGYNEQFF. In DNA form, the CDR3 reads TGTGCCAGCAGCGCAACTGGGACTAGCGGGTACAATGAGCAGTTCTTC.

In DNA, the CDR3 is TGTGCCAGCTCACCATCCACCCGGACAACGGGAGATAACACAGATACGCAGTATTTT. Translation gives CASSPSTRTTGDNTDTQYF. V is TRBV18 and J is TRBJ2-3, with D possibly matching TRBD2 (6 bases). V was shortened by 2 bases and J by 2 bases, with 23 bases between the two germline ends. The CDR3 is 19 residues long. Germline-derived CDR1 and CDR2 are KGHSH and LQKENI.

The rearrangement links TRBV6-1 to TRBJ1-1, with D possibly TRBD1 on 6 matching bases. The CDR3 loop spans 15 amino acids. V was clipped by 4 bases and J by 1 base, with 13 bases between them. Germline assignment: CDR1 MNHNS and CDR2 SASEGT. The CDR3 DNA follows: TGTGCCAGCAGTGTCCAGGGGCCAAAGAACACTGAAGCTTTCTTT. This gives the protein CASSVQGPKNTEAFF.

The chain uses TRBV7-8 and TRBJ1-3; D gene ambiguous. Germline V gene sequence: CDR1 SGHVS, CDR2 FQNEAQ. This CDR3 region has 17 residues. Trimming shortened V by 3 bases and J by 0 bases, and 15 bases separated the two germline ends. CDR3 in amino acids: CASSLLGLVSSGNTIYF. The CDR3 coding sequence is TGTGCCAGCAGCTTGCTAGGACTGGTCAGCTCTGGAAACACCATATATTTT.

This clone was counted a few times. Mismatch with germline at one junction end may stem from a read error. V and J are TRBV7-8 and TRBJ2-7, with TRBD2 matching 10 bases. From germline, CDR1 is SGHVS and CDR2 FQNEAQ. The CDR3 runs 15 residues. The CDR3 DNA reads TGTGCCAGCAGCATAGCGGGAGGTACCCTCGACGAGCAGTACTTC. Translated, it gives CASSIAGGTLDEQYF. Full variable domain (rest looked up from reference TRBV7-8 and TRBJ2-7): GAGVSQSPRYKVAKRGQDVALRCDPISGHVSLFWYQQALGQGPEFLTYFQNEAQLDKSGLPSDRFFAERPEGSVSTLKIQRTQQEDSAVYLCASSIAGGTLDEQYFGPGTRLTVT.

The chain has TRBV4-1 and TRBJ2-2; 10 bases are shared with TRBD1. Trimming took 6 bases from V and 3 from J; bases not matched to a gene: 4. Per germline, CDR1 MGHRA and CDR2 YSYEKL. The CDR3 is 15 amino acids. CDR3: CASRSGTGDTGELFF. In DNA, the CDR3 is TGCGCCAGCAGATCTGGGACAGGGGACACCGGGGAGCTGTTTTTT.

The CDR3 sequence is CASSRGTESYGYTF. CDR3 in DNA: TGTGCCAGCTCACGAGGGACAGAGAGCTATGGCTACACCTTC. This chain joins TRBV18 and TRBJ1-2, with 7 positions matching TRBD1. V lost 4 bases, J lost 4 bases, and 6 bases stayed unmatched. The CDR3 runs to 14 residues. Germline CDR1 KGHSH, CDR2 LQKENI.

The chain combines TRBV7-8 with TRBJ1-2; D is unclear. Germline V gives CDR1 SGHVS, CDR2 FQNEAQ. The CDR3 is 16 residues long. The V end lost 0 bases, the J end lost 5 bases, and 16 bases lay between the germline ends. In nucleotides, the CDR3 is TGTGCCAGCAGCTTAGCGAACCGGGTCGGTGGGTATGGCTACACCTTC. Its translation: CASSLANRVGGYGYTF.